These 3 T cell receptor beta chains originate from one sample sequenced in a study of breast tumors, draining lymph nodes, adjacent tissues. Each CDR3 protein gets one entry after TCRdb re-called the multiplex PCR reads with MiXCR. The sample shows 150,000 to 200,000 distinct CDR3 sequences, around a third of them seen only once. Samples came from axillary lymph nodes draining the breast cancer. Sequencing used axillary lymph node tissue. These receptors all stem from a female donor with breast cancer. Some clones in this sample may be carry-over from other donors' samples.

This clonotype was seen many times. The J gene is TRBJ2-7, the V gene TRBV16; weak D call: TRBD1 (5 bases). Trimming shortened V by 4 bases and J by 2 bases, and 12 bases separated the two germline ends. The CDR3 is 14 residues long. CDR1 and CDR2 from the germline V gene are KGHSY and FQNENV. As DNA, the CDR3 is TGTGCCAGCAGCCGCGACACAGGAGCCTACGAGCAGTACTTC. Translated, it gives CASSRDTGAYEQYF. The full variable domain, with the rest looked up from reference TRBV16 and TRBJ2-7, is GEEVAQTPKHLVRGEGQKAKLYCAPIKGHSYVFWYQQVLKNEFKFLISFQNENVFDETGMPKERFSAKCLPNSPCSLEIQATKLEDSAVYFCASSRDTGAYEQYFGPGTRLTVT.

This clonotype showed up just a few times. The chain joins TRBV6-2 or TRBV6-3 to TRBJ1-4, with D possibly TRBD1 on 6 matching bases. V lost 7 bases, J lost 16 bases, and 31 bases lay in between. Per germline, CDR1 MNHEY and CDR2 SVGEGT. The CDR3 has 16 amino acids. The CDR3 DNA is TGTGCCAGCACCCTCTCCGGGACACCAGAGAATAAAACGGGGTTTTTT. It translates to CASTLSGTPENKTGFF.

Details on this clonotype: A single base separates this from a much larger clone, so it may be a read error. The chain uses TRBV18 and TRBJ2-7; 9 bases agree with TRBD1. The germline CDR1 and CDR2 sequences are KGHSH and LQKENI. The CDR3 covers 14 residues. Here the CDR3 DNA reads TGTCCCAGCTCACCATGGACAGGGGATTACGAGCAGTACTTC. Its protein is CPSSPWTGDYEQYF.